These 13 T cell receptor beta chains were sequenced from one sample in a study of human T cells and chemical hapten exposure. Using its own MiXCR run on the RACE reads, TCRdb lists one record per CDR3 protein. The table lists 150,000 to 200,000 distinct CDR3 sequences, around 23% of them singletons. Time point denoted: patch test 3, about 24 weeks after DPC sensitization. Indicated treatment: therapeutic diphenylcyclopropenone sensitization with weekly scalp DPC. Specimen: whole blood, collected in connection with sensitization to the hapten diphenylcyclopropenone (DPC). The receptors here all came from a woman in her thirties or forties with alopecia areata. Some clones in this sample may be carry-over from other donors' samples.

J is TRBJ2-6 and V is TRBV5-1, with D perhaps matching TRBD2 (7 bases). V lost 4 bases and J 4 bases, leaving 15 bases between the germline ends. The germline gives CDR1 SGHRS, CDR2 YFSETQ. The CDR3 spans 16 residues. The CDR3 protein is CASSPGGAEGANVLTF. CDR3 DNA: TGCGCCAGCAGCCCTGGGGGGGCGGAAGGGGCCAACGTCCTGACTTTC.

This clonotype was seen a handful of times. The V and J genes are TRBV7-2 and TRBJ1-3; maybe TRBD1 (6 bases). V was trimmed by 5 bases and J by 4 bases, leaving 15 bases between them. The germline V gene has CDR1 SGHTA and CDR2 FQGNSA. CDR3 length equals 15 residues. CDR3 DNA: TGTGCCAGCAGCCTCCGGACAGCGACAGGAAACACCATATATTTT. It encodes CASSLRTATGNTIYF.

This clonotype was seen more than once but under ten times. V usage is TRBV28 and J usage is TRBJ2-7, with 8 bases identical to TRBD1. Germline V gives CDR1 MDHEN, CDR2 SYDVKM. V lost 6 bases to trimming and J lost 3 bases; unmatched junction nucleotides: 10. This CDR3 has 15 amino acids. CDR3 DNA sequence: TGTGCCAGCAGCCCATATGGGACAGGTAACTACGAGCAGTACTTC. Its protein is CASSPYGTGNYEQYF.

The rearrangement joins TRBV9 to TRBJ2-3, with D possibly TRBD1 on 5 matching bases. CDR1 is SGDLS and CDR2 is YYNGEE in the germline V gene. The CDR3 totals 17 residues. Trimming took 0 bases from V and 2 from J, leaving 16 bases between them. CDR3 DNA sequence: TGTGCCAGCAGCGTAGCTCCAGTAGGGGCTTTCACAGATACGCAGTATTTT. Its translation: CASSVAPVGAFTDTQYF.

This clonotype was recorded a few times. The V call is TRBV3-1, the J call TRBJ1-2, with 8 bases lining up with TRBD1. The V gene's germline CDR1 is LGHDT and CDR2 YNNKEL (reference sequence). Trimming removed 1 base from V and 6 bases from J; junction bases left unmatched: 4. The CDR3 is 14 residues long. The CDR3 spells CASSQGQGTHGYTF. CDR3 coding DNA: TGTGCCAGCAGCCAAGGACAGGGGACCCATGGCTACACCTTC.

The chain is built from TRBV19 and TRBJ2-1, with 12 bases identical to TRBD2. The germline V gene has CDR1 LNHDA and CDR2 SQIVND (reference sequence). The CDR3 covers 14 residues. V lost 5 bases, J lost 10 bases, and 6 bases stayed unmatched. DNA for the CDR3: TGTGCCAGTAGTCCCGCTAGCGGGAGGGGGGAGCAGTTCTTC. As protein: CASSPASGRGEQFF.

The V call is TRBV5-1, the J call TRBJ2-3; 12 bases line up with TRBD2. V shed 0 bases, J shed 5 bases, and the junction held 4 bases outside the gene matches. This CDR3 has 16 amino acids. In germline, CDR1 is SGHRS, CDR2 YFSETQ. CDR3 in DNA: TGCGCCAGCAGCTTGGGACTAGCGGGAGTTAGAGATACGCAGTATTTT. Amino acid sequence: CASSLGLAGVRDTQYF.

This clonotype has a count of ten or more. The chain employs TRBV29-1 and TRBJ2-3; no reliable D call. Germline values: CDR1 SQVTM, CDR2 ANQGSEA. The V and J ends lost 5 bases and 0 bases respectively, with 6 bases between them. This CDR3 has 12 amino acids. CDR3 coding DNA: TGCAGCGTTCGTGGGAGCACAGATACGCAGTATTTT. Translating gives CSVRGSTDTQYF.

In this sample, this clonotype turned up a few times. The J gene is TRBJ2-1, the V gene TRBV11-1; D might be TRBD1 (5 bases). Trimming stripped 3 bases from V and 8 bases from J, with 14 bases between. Germline assignment: CDR1 SGHAT and CDR2 FQDESV (reference sequence). The CDR3 consists of 14 residues. The CDR3 protein is CASSFQGKPHEQFF. In DNA, the CDR3 is TGTGCCAGCAGCTTCCAGGGAAAACCCCATGAGCAGTTCTTC.

This chain uses TRBV10-3 with TRBJ2-2; 7 bases match TRBD1. V dropped 6 bases and J dropped 3; count of bases not matched to a gene: 7. The CDR3 totals 15 residues. Germline CDR1 is ENHRY and CDR2 is SYGVKD. The CDR3 nucleotides read TGTGCCATCAGCGAGGGGGCAGCGGACACCGGGGAGCTGTTTTTT. It yields the protein CAISEGAADTGELFF.

The V call is TRBV5-1, the J call TRBJ2-7; 9 bases match TRBD2. Per the germline V gene, CDR1 is SGHRS and CDR2 is YFSETQ. After removal of 3 bases from V and 2 bases from J, the junction contained 3 bases not matched to a gene. There are 14 residues in the CDR3. CDR3 protein: CASSSTSGAYEQYF. The CDR3, as DNA: TGCGCCAGCAGCTCGACTAGCGGAGCCTACGAGCAGTACTTC.

This sequence joins TRBV4-2 and TRBJ2-7; TRBD1 agrees at 8 bases. With 4 bases clipped from V and 3 bases from J, the junction kept 11 bases outside the gene matches. CDR1 is LGHNA, CDR2 YNFKEQ, per germline. This CDR3 has 16 residues. CDR3 protein: CASSRGVQGVVYEQYF. The CDR3 coding sequence is TGTGCCAGCAGCCGAGGGGTACAGGGGGTTGTCTACGAGCAGTACTTC.

The chain uses TRBV10-3 and TRBJ2-3; a possible D gene is TRBD2 (5 bases). CDR3 length: 12 residues. V lost 5 bases and J 4 bases, leaving 7 bases between the germline ends. Looked up from germline, CDR1 is ENHRY and CDR2 is SYGVKD. Written as DNA, the CDR3 is TGTGCCATCAGTCTAGCATCAGATACGCAGTATTTT. Translating it yields CAISLASDTQYF.